The rows below give T cell receptor beta chains drawn from one sample of a study of CDR3 diversity in severe acne. TCRdb used MiXCR to reprocess the PCR reads, holding one entry per CDR3 protein. The profile shows roughly 100,000 distinct CDR3 sequences, approximately 47% of them singletons. Sequencing was performed on blood. The receptors shown here come from a male donor with acne. Both conserved end residues are part of each CDR3. The D gene is left open where the match is weak. The listing skips clone size in some rows; elsewhere it reads once, few, many or a size class.

abundance,v_gene,j_gene,d_gene,CDR3aa,CDR3nt
many,TRBV24-1,TRBJ2-3,TRBD2,CATSVAAGGPTDTQYF,TGTGCCACCAGTGTGGCTGCGGGAGGGCCAACAGATACGCAGTATTTT
few,TRBV29-1,TRBJ2-5,TRBD2,CSVEVQREGGETQYF,TGCAGCGTTGAGGTCCAGCGGGAAGGCGGTGAGACCCAGTACTTC
.,TRBV28,TRBJ2-1,.,CASSLEGVSGNEQFF,TGTGCCAGCAGTTTGGAAGGGGTGAGCGGCAATGAGCAGTTCTTC
.,TRBV7-9,TRBJ1-2,TRBD1,CASSAPLDRGLYGYTF,TGTGCCAGCAGCGCTCCATTGGACAGGGGGCTCTATGGCTACACCTTC
.,TRBV19,TRBJ1-1,.,CASSIMLGNTEALF,TGTGCCAGTAGTATTATGTTAGGGAACACTGAAGCTCTCTTT
.,TRBV20-1,TRBJ2-7,TRBD1,CSARASGQNYEQYF,TGCAGTGCTAGAGCTTCGGGACAGAACTACGAGCAGTACTTC
.,TRBV2,TRBJ2-7,TRBD2,CASSPGLAESYEQYF,TGTGCCAGCAGTCCTGGACTAGCTGAGAGCTACGAGCAGTACTTC
.,TRBV2,TRBJ2-2,.,CATSRSKGSTGELFF,TGTGCCACGTCGCGTAGTAAAGGATCCACCGGGGAGCTGTTTTTT
.,TRBV7-2,TRBJ1-4,TRBD1,CASGKSGGQNEKLFF,TGTGCCAGCGGAAAATCAGGGGGACAGAATGAAAAACTGTTTTTT
many,TRBV2,TRBJ2-2,.,CASSVGPGELFF,TGTGCCAGCAGTGTTGGTCCCGGGGAGCTGTTTTTT
.,TRBV19,TRBJ2-3,.,CASSLRTADTQYF,TGTGCCAGTAGTCTCCGGACCGCCGATACGCAGTATTTT
.,TRBV7-9,TRBJ2-2,TRBD2,CATEGLAGYTGELFF,TGTGCCACCGAAGGACTAGCGGGTTATACCGGGGAGCTGTTTTTT
.,TRBV9,TRBJ1-6,.,CASSVGRSYNSPLHF,TGTGCCAGCAGCGTTGGACGGTCCTATAATTCACCCCTCCACTTT
.,TRBV20-1,TRBJ1-3,.,CSVSMGNTIYF,TGCAGTGTATCAATGGGAAACACCATATATTTT
few,TRBV25-1,TRBJ1-6,.,CASSEYGNSPLHF,TGTGCCAGCAGTGAATATGGTAATTCACCCCTCCACTTT
few,TRBV12-3/TRBV12-4,TRBJ1-2,.,CASSRDYGYTF,TGTGCCAGCAGCCGAGATTATGGCTACACCTTC
.,TRBV11-2,TRBJ2-5,TRBD2,CASSLVSGSETQYF,TGTGCCAGCAGCTTAGTTAGCGGGAGTGAGACCCAGTACTTC
many,TRBV7-6,TRBJ1-1,TRBD1,CASSWPGQGNTEAFF,TGTGCCAGCAGCTGGCCGGGACAGGGGAACACTGAAGCTTTCTTT
.,TRBV5-4,TRBJ2-2,.,CAQRASMDPTGELFF,TGTGCCCAGAGGGCGTCGATGGATCCCACCGGGGAGCTGTTTTTT
.,TRBV19,TRBJ2-2,TRBD1,CASSIATGVIGELFF,TGTGCCAGTAGTATAGCTACAGGGGTTATCGGGGAGCTGTTTTTT
once,TRBV5-4,TRBJ1-1,.,CASSPDRGTSTEAFF,TGTGCCAGCAGCCCGGACCGGGGTACGAGCACTGAAGCTTTCTTT
.,TRBV20-1,TRBJ1-2,TRBD1,CSARTGEVDGYTF,TGCAGTGCGCGGACAGGGGAGGTGGATGGCTACACCTTC
.,TRBV19,TRBJ1-1,.,CASSIHWTEEGTEAFF,TGTGCCAGTAGTATCCACTGGACAGAGGAGGGCACTGAAGCTTTCTTT